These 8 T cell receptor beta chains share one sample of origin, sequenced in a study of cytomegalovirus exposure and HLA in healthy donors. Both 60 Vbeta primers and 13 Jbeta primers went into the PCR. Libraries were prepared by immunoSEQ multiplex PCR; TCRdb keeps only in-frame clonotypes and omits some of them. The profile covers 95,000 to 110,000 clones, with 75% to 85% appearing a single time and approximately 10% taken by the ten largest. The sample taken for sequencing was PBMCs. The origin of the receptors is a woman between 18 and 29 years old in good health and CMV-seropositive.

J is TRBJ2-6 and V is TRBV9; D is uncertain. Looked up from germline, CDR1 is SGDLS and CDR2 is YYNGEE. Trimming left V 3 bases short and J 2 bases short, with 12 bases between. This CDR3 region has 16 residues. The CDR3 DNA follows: TGTGCCAGCAGCGATAATCCGGTGGCTGGGGCCAACGTCCTGACTTTC. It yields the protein CASSDNPVAGANVLTF. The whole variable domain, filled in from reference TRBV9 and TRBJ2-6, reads DSGVTQTPKHLITATGQRVTLRCSPRSGDLSVYWYQQSLDQGLQFLIQYYNGEERAKGNILERFSAQQFPDLHSELNLSSLELGDSALYFCASSDNPVAGANVLTFGAGSRLTVL.

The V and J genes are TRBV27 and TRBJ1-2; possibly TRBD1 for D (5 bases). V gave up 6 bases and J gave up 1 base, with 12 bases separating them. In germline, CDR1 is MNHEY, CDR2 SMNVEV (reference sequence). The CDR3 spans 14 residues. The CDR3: CASRRQGGNYGYTF. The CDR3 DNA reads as TGTGCCAGCAGAAGGCAGGGTGGTAACTATGGCTACACCTTC.

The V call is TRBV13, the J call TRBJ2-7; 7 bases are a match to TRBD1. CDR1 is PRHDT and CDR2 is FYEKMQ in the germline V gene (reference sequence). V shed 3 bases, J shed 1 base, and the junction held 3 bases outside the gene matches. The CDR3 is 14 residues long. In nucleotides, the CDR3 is TGTGCCAGCAGCTTGGGACAGAGATCCTACGAGCAGTACTTC. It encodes CASSLGQRSYEQYF.

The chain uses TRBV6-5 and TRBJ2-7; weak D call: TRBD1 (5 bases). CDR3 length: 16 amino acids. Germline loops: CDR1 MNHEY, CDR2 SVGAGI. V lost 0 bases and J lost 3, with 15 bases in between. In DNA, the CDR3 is TGTGCCAGCAGTTACTCATACAGGCGTTCCTTCTACGAGCAGTACTTC. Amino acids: CASSYSYRRSFYEQYF.

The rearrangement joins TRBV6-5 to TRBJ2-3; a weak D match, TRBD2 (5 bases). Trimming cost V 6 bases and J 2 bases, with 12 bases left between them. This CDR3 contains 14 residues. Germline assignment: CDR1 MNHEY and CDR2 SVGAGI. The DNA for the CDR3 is TGTGCCAGCAGCGACGGGCTAGCCACAGATACGCAGTATTTT. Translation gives CASSDGLATDTQYF.

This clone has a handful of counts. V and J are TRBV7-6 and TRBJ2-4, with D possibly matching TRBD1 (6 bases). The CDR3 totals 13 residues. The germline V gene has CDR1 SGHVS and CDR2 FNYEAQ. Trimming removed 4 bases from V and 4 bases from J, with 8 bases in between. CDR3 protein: CASSSGQKNIQYF. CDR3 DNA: TGTGCCAGCAGCTCCGGACAGAAAAACATTCAGTACTTC.

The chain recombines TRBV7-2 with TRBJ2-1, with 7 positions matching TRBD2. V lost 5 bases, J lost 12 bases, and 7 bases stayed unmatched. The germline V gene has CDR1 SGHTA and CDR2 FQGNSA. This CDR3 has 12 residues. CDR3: CASSRGLVGQFF. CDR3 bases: TGTGCCAGCAGCCGCGGACTAGTCGGGCAGTTCTTC.

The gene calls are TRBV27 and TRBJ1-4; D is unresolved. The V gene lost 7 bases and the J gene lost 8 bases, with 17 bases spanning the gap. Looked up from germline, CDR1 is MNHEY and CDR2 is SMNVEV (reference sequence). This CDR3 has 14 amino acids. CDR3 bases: TGTGCCAGCACCCCGGGCTGGGGAGGCGAAAAACTGTTTTTT. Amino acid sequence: CASTPGWGGEKLFF.